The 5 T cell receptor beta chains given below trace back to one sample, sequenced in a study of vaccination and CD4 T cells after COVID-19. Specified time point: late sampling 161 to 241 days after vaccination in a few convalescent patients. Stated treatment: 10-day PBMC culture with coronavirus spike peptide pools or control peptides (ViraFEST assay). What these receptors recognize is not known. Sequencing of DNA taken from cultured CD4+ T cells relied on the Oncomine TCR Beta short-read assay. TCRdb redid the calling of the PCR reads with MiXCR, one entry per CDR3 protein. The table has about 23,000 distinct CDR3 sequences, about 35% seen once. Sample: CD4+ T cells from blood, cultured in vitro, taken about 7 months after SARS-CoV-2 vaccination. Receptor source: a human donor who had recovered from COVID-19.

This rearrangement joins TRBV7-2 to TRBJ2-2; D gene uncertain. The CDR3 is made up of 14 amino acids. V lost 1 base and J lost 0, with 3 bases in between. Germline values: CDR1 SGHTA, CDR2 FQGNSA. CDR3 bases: TGTGCCAGCAGCTTAGTGACGAACACCGGGGAGCTGTTTTTT. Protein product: CASSLVTNTGELFF.

This CDR3 reads CATSTLRTLLLESQHF. The DNA for the CDR3 is TGTGCCACCAGCACACTCCGGACCCTACTCTTGGAGTCCCAGCATTTT. The chain uses TRBV15 and TRBJ1-5; no firm D call. V lost 4 bases and J 11 bases, leaving 24 bases between the germline ends. Germline values: CDR1 LNHNV, CDR2 YYDKDF (reference sequence). CDR3 length: 16 residues.

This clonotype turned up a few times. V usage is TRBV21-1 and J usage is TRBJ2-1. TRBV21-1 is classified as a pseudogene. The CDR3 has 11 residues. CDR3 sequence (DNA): TGTGCCATCAGCTCCCACAATGAGCAGTTCTTC. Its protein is CAISSHNEQFF.

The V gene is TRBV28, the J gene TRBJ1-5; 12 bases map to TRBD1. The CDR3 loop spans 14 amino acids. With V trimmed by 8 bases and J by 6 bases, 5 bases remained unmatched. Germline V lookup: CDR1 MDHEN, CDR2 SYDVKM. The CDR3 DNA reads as TGTGCCAGCGCCGGGACAGGGGGCGTTCAGCCCCAGCATTTT. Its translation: CASAGTGGVQPQHF.

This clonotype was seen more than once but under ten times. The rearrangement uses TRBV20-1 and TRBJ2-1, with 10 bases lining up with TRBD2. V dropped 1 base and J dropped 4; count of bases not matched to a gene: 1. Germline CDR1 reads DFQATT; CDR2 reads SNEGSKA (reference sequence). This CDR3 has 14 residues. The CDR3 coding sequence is TGCAGTGCTAGAGTACTAGCGGGATACAATGAGCAGTTCTTC. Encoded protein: CSARVLAGYNEQFF.